This TCR beta chain was observed in a study of T-cell reconstitution after alpha-beta-depleted transplantation in children. Molecular barcoding with unique molecular identifiers was used for the TCRbeta library. TCRdb re-called the PCR reads through MiXCR, storing one row per CDR3 protein. The table has about 640,000 distinct CDR3 sequences, 13% seen once. This clonotype appeared many times. The starting material was PBMCs, mostly from graft donor cells, obtained 360 days after TCRalphabeta/CD19-depleted stem cell transplant. The sequence was collected from a male patient aged 5 to 17 who had a stem cell transplant for acute myeloid leukemia, so the T cells may come from the graft donor.

The CDR3 DNA reads TGCGCCAGCAGCTTGGTATCTAGGGGGTCTGGAAACACCATATATTTT. This encodes CASSLVSRGSGNTIYF. The chain uses TRBV5-1 and TRBJ1-3, with D tentatively TRBD1 (6 bases). The germline CDR1 and CDR2 sequences are SGHRS and YFSETQ. This CDR3 is built from 16 residues. V was trimmed by 0 bases and J by 1 base, leaving 11 bases between them.